The next 24 T cell receptor beta chains were all read from a single sample in a study of blood T cell repertoires in COVID-19. Profiled with immunoSEQ multiplex PCR; TCRdb holds only in-frame clones, not every one. This table has approximately 230,000 clones, about 80% appearing once. Material for sequencing was peripheral blood. These receptors were collected from a woman of 80 years or more with active or convalescent COVID-19.

This sequence joins TRBV29-1 and TRBJ2-7; no reliable D call. The germline V gene has CDR1 SQVTM and CDR2 ANQGSEA. Trimming cost V 5 bases and J 2 bases, with 13 bases left between them. This CDR3 region has 13 residues. The CDR3 is CSVFYTATYEQYF. In DNA, the CDR3 is TGCAGCGTTTTTTACACAGCCACCTACGAGCAGTACTTC.

V is TRBV4-1 and J is TRBJ2-5; 8 bases fit TRBD2. The CDR3 covers 14 residues. Trimming took 4 bases from V and 5 from J; bases not matched to a gene: 6. Looked up from germline, CDR1 is MGHRA and CDR2 is YSYEKL. The CDR3 protein is CASSLREGSETQYF. CDR3 coding DNA: TGCGCCAGCAGCCTCCGGGAGGGCAGTGAGACCCAGTACTTC.

The J gene is TRBJ2-1, the V gene TRBV29-1; tentatively, D is TRBD2 (5 bases). The CDR3 has 12 amino acids. V gave up 2 bases and J gave up 7 bases, with 9 bases separating them. Germline lookup yields CDR1 SQVTM and CDR2 ANQGSEA. In DNA form, the CDR3 reads TGCAGCGTTGAACCGGGGTATAATGAGCAGTTCTTC. Translating gives CSVEPGYNEQFF.

V usage is TRBV5-4 and J usage is TRBJ2-2; possible D gene TRBD2, 6 bases. Trimming pared 4 bases from V and 3 bases from J, leaving 16 bases between. The CDR3 is 16 amino acids. The V gene's germline CDR1 is SGHNT and CDR2 YYREEE (reference sequence). CDR3 sequence: CASSHKAGRYTGELFF. The CDR3 DNA follows: TGTGCCAGCAGCCATAAGGCGGGGCGATACACCGGGGAGCTGTTTTTT.

The chain couples TRBV14 to TRBJ1-2; possibly TRBD1 for D (6 bases). The CDR3 extends over 15 amino acids. V lost 4 bases and J lost 4, with 16 bases in between. CDR1 and CDR2 from the germline V gene are SGHDN and FVKESK. The CDR3, as DNA: TGTGCCAGCAGCCCTAGGGGGGGCGCGATCTATGGCTACACCTTC. Translating it yields CASSPRGGAIYGYTF.

This sequence joins TRBV7-9 and TRBJ1-1, with 11 bases aligning to TRBD1. The CDR3 contains 15 residues. J gave up 4 bases and V 6 bases, and 7 bases lay outside the gene matches. Germline assignment: CDR1 SEHNR and CDR2 FQNEAQ (reference sequence). CDR3 amino acids: CASRVGGQGATEAFF. For the CDR3, the DNA is TGTGCCAGCAGGGTGGGAGGACAGGGGGCCACTGAAGCTTTCTTT.

This chain joins TRBV5-1 and TRBJ2-7; D is possibly TRBD1 (6 bases). The CDR3 length is 14 residues. Deletions cut 0 bases from V and 3 bases from J, with 10 bases between. Germline V lookup: CDR1 SGHRS, CDR2 YFSETQ. CDR3 in DNA: TGCGCCAGCAGCTTGGCTCGGGACAACTACGAGCAGTACTTC. It encodes CASSLARDNYEQYF.

The chain uses TRBV5-1 and TRBJ1-1, with a weak D call TRBD1 (5 bases). In germline, CDR1 is SGHRS, CDR2 YFSETQ. This CDR3 spans 15 amino acids. V was pared by 4 bases and J by 1 base, with 14 bases between. CDR3 DNA: TGCGCCAGCAGCCTCGTACGGGGGAAGAACACTGAAGCTTTCTTT. Residues: CASSLVRGKNTEAFF.

V usage is TRBV7-9 and J usage is TRBJ2-3; 11 bases line up with TRBD2. The CDR3 is made up of 17 amino acids. Germline V gene lookup returns CDR1 SEHNR and CDR2 FQNEAQ (reference sequence). J gave up 2 bases and V 5 bases, and 9 bases lay outside the gene matches. CDR3 bases: TGTGCCAGCAGCCGATTTCGACTAGCGGGACACACAGATACGCAGTATTTT. Protein sequence: CASSRFRLAGHTDTQYF.

This chain joins TRBV30 and TRBJ2-1; TRBD2 aligns across 7 bases. Per the germline V gene, CDR1 is GTSNPN and CDR2 is SVGIG (reference sequence). With 3 bases clipped from V and 3 bases from J, the junction kept 8 bases outside the gene matches. The length of the CDR3 is 15 residues. The CDR3 protein is CAWRVDRDYYNEQFF. CDR3 nucleotides: TGTGCCTGGAGGGTTGACCGGGACTACTACAATGAGCAGTTCTTC.

The V gene is TRBV27, the J gene TRBJ2-7; 10 bases are shared with TRBD2. The V gene end was trimmed by 6 bases and the J gene end by 1 base; junction bases not matched to a gene: 12. The V gene's germline CDR1 is MNHEY and CDR2 SMNVEV (reference sequence). This CDR3 spans 17 amino acids. Here the CDR3 DNA reads TGTGCCAGCAGGCAAGTAGCGGGAGGCATCCTATCCTACGAGCAGTACTTC. This encodes CASRQVAGGILSYEQYF.

The V and J genes are TRBV5-1 and TRBJ1-1; 8 bases are shared with TRBD1. The CDR3 is 14 residues long. Trimming at V came to 4 bases and at J to 3 bases, leaving 5 bases not matched to a gene. The germline V gene has CDR1 SGHRS and CDR2 YFSETQ. In DNA, the CDR3 is TGCGCCAGCAGCGGACAGGGTGCGGACACTGAAGCTTTCTTT. It codes for CASSGQGADTEAFF.

Worth noting for this clone: The junction does not match germline at one end; this may be a read error. This chain joins TRBV7-7 and TRBJ2-3; 14 nucleotides align to TRBD2. Germline V gene sequence: CDR1 SSHAT, CDR2 FNYEAQ (reference sequence). This CDR3 is 16 amino acids long. CDR3 nucleotide sequence: TGTGCTAGCAGCAAGGGACTAGCGGGAGCCGCAGATACGCAGTATTTT. It codes for CASSKGLAGAADTQYF.

The CDR3 DNA is TGTGCCAGCAGCTCGCTTTCGGGTGATTCACCCCTCCACTTT. Translated: CASSSLSGDSPLHF. V is TRBV11-2 and J is TRBJ1-6; D call uncertain. Germline V gene data show CDR1 as SGHAT and CDR2 as FQNNGV. This CDR3 contains 14 residues. The germline V and J ends were trimmed by 4 bases and 8 bases, with 12 bases remaining between them.

The rearrangement links TRBV29-1 to TRBJ2-7; 10 bases fit TRBD2. CDR3 length: 15 amino acids. Per germline, CDR1 SQVTM and CDR2 ANQGSEA. V trimming: 4 bases; J trimming: 3 bases; junction bases outside the gene matches: 9. CDR3 in DNA: TGCAGCGTTGCCCAATCGACTAGCGGGTACTACGAGCAGTACTTC. Residues: CSVAQSTSGYYEQYF.

This sequence joins TRBV21-1 and TRBJ2-7; TRBD2 is the table's D call, not checked against the DNA. TRBV21-1 is reported as a pseudogene. There are 11 residues in the CDR3. The CDR3 spells CASTSSAVEYF. The CDR3 region has the DNA TGTGCCAGCACTAGTTCGGCGGTGGAGTACTTC.

The genes are TRBV7-9 and TRBJ1-1, with TRBD1 identical over 7 bases. The CDR3 covers 16 residues. V was clipped by 4 bases and J by 6 bases; unmatched bases: 14. Germline V gene sequence: CDR1 SEHNR, CDR2 FQNEAQ (reference sequence). The CDR3 bases are TGTGCCAGCAGCTCTTCGCGCCTTACCGGGACAGCTGAAGCTTTCTTT. Amino acids: CASSSSRLTGTAEAFF.

This clone is a singleton in its sample. The chain employs TRBV5-1 and TRBJ2-7; 12 positions agree with TRBD2. V lost 3 bases and J lost 0; bases outside the gene matches: 1. Per germline, CDR1 SGHRS and CDR2 YFSETQ. CDR3 size: 15 residues. The CDR3 is CASSSTSGSSYEQYF. The CDR3 region has the DNA TGCGCCAGCAGCTCGACTAGCGGGAGCTCCTACGAGCAGTACTTC.

The rearrangement joins TRBV7-9 to TRBJ1-4, with D possibly matching TRBD1 (5 bases). CDR1 is SEHNR and CDR2 is FQNEAQ in the germline V gene (reference sequence). The CDR3 contains 15 residues. V was cut by 2 bases and J by 3 bases, with 10 bases left in between. The CDR3 DNA sequence: TGTGCCAGCAGCTTAAACCGGGGGGCTAATGAAAAACTGTTTTTT. It is translated as CASSLNRGANEKLFF.

This chain joins TRBV7-9 and TRBJ2-1; D possibly corresponds to TRBD1 (6 bases). Germline CDR1 is SEHNR and CDR2 is FQNEAQ (reference sequence). With 6 bases removed from V and 7 bases from J, the gap between germline ends came to 22 bases. The CDR3 is made up of 16 amino acids. CDR3 sequence reads: CASRMIRDIKLNEQFF. In DNA form, the CDR3 reads TGTGCCAGCAGGATGATACGGGACATAAAACTGAATGAGCAGTTCTTC.

This chain uses TRBV5-1 with TRBJ2-2; the D gene is possibly TRBD1 (5 bases). From germline, CDR1 is SGHRS and CDR2 YFSETQ. This CDR3 is 14 amino acids long. Trimming cost V 4 bases and J 4 bases, with 11 bases left between them. CDR3 protein: CASSLQASTGELFF. The CDR3 DNA is TGCGCCAGCAGCCTACAGGCGAGCACCGGGGAGCTGTTTTTT.

The rearrangement joins TRBV2 to TRBJ2-6; TRBD1 is a possible D gene (5 bases). The CDR3 is 20 amino acids. Germline values: CDR1 SNHLY, CDR2 FYNNEI. Trimming shortened V by 1 base and J by 0 bases, and 19 bases separated the two germline ends. The CDR3 DNA sequence: TGTGCCAGCAGTGAAGACGGCCGGGCAGGGCAGAGCTCTGGGGCCAACGTCCTGACTTTC. Translation gives CASSEDGRAGQSSGANVLTF. The whole variable domain, filled in from reference TRBV2 and TRBJ2-6, reads EPEVTQTPSHQVTQMGQEVILRCVPISNHLYFYWYRQILGQKVEFLVSFYNNEISEKSEIFDDQFSVERPDGSNFTLKIRSTKLEDSAMYFCASSEDGRAGQSSGANVLTFGAGSRLTVL.

The chain recombines TRBV5-1 with TRBJ1-2; 10 bases map to TRBD1. The trim removed 4 bases at V and 6 bases at J, leaving 9 bases unmatched. The CDR3 covers 15 residues. In germline, CDR1 is SGHRS, CDR2 YFSETQ. CDR3 nucleotides: TGCGCCAGCAGCCCTCGACCCGGGACAGGGGATGGCTACACCTTC. Amino acid sequence: CASSPRPGTGDGYTF.

The rearrangement links TRBV2 to TRBJ2-5, with 9 bases fitting TRBD1. The V segment lost 7 bases and the J segment 3 bases; nucleotides outside the gene matches: 6. Germline V gene lookup returns CDR1 SNHLY and CDR2 FYNNEI. The CDR3 consists of 14 residues. The CDR3 sequence: CASNGDRVKETQYF. The DNA of the CDR3 is TGTGCCAGCAATGGGGACAGGGTAAAAGAGACCCAGTACTTC.